The rows below give T cell receptor beta chains drawn from one sample of a study of T cells in narcolepsy. Measured with immunoSEQ multiplex PCR; TCRdb has only the in-frame clones, and not every one. The sample yields some 30,000 clones, approximately 79% seen once. What was sequenced was memory (CD45RA-) CD4+ T cells from blood. Receptor source: a human donor in good health. Each CDR3 is given without its conserved first and last residue.

J,V,CDR3
TRBJ1-3,TRBV7-8,ASSLSRGVGGNTIY
TRBJ2-2,TRBV5-4,ASSLRQLGTGELF
TRBJ1-1,TRBV7-2,ASSLDRGRAF
TRBJ2-1,TRBV5-5,ASSLTSRNKGEQF
TRBJ2-1,TRBV30,AWSKGLAGGSQF
TRBJ1-4,TRBV6-5,ASRNQGATNEKLF
TRBJ2-7,TRBV6-1,ASSLRDTYEQY
TRBJ1-3,TRBV2,ASRVAVTSGNTIY
TRBJ1-5,TRBV6-1,ASRRDYTSNQPQH
TRBJ2-3,TRBV7-8,ASSLRGASGRSTDTQY
TRBJ1-5,TRBV5-6,ASSTRTSDGNQPQH
TRBJ2-7,TRBV29-1,SVEGVGGYEQY
TRBJ1-2,TRBV11-2,ASSRQQGPNGYT
TRBJ2-6,TRBV2,ASRDLTSGANVLT
TRBJ2-7,TRBV5-1,ASSLVGSSYEQY